The 25 T cell receptor beta chains given below trace back to one sample, sequenced in a study of blood T cell repertoires in COVID-19. The table came from immunoSEQ multiplex PCR; TCRdb's copy has only in-frame clones and leaves some out. The top ten clones hold roughly 1.5% of a sample with about 49,000 clones, roughly 84% of them seen once. The sequencing input was peripheral blood. Source of these receptors: a man in his forties or fifties with acute or convalescent COVID-19.

The CDR3 is CAWSARTATNEKLFF. CDR3 bases: TGTGCCTGGAGTGCGAGGACAGCAACTAATGAAAAACTGTTTTTT. The gene calls are TRBV30 and TRBJ1-4; D is possibly TRBD1 (6 bases). The CDR3 is made up of 15 amino acids. From germline, CDR1 is GTSNPN and CDR2 SVGIG (reference sequence). V lost 1 base and J lost 0, with 9 bases in between.

The gene calls are TRBV3-1 (or the pseudogene TRBV3-2) and TRBJ2-2, with D unclear. V shed 4 bases and J shed 3 bases, with 12 bases lying between them. This CDR3 has 15 amino acids. Germline V gene data show CDR1 as LGHDT and CDR2 as YNNKEL (reference sequence). The CDR3 reads CASSLALLDTGELFF. The DNA for the CDR3 is TGTGCCAGCAGCCTAGCATTACTCGACACCGGGGAGCTGTTTTTT.

This clone was seen many times. The V call is TRBV5-6, the J call TRBJ2-7; 7 bases align to TRBD2. The CDR3 sequence is 14 residues long. After removal of 3 bases from V and 5 bases from J, the junction contained 8 bases not matched to a gene. Per the germline V gene, CDR1 is SGHDT and CDR2 is YYEEEE. The CDR3: CASSYAGGYNEQYF. In nucleotides, the CDR3 is TGTGCCAGCAGCTATGCCGGGGGGTACAACGAGCAGTACTTC.

The chain employs TRBV29-1 and TRBJ2-4; 9 nucleotides agree with TRBD1. Per germline, CDR1 SQVTM and CDR2 ANQGSEA. V lost 6 bases and J lost 1; bases outside the gene matches: 7. This CDR3 is built from 15 residues. The CDR3 coding sequence is TGCAGCGTGGGACAGGGTACACTCGCCAAAAACATTCAGTACTTC. It encodes CSVGQGTLAKNIQYF.

The chain is built from TRBV28 and TRBJ2-2; no clear D. The CDR3 contains 16 residues. In germline, CDR1 is MDHEN, CDR2 SYDVKM. V was pared by 7 bases and J by 7 bases, with 22 bases between. The CDR3 reads CASTEGASPGDGELFF. CDR3 sequence (DNA): TGTGCCAGCACCGAAGGCGCGTCCCCCGGAGACGGGGAGCTGTTTTTT.

The table lists this clone with a count of one. The J gene is TRBJ2-2, the V gene TRBV4-1; 7 bases align to TRBD1. Germline V gene lookup returns CDR1 MGHRA and CDR2 YSYEKL. The J segment lost 6 bases and the V segment lost 4 bases, leaving 8 bases of the junction unmatched. This CDR3 has 15 residues. The CDR3 is CASSRDDRDAGELFF. CDR3 DNA: TGCGCCAGCAGCCGGGATGACAGGGACGCCGGGGAGCTGTTTTTT.

The J gene is TRBJ2-1, the V gene TRBV19, with 10 bases matching TRBD2. The germline gives CDR1 LNHDA, CDR2 SQIVND (reference sequence). This CDR3 spans 16 amino acids. Trimming removed 5 bases from V and 4 bases from J; junction bases left unmatched: 8. CDR3 protein: CASSPSSGGLYNEQFF. The CDR3, as DNA: TGTGCCAGTAGTCCTTCTAGCGGGGGACTTTACAATGAGCAGTTCTTC.

The chain joins TRBV6-2 or TRBV6-3 to TRBJ1-2; 9 nucleotides line up with TRBD1. This CDR3 comprises 16 residues. CDR1 MNHEY and CDR2 SVGEGT come from the germline V gene. V lost 4 bases, J lost 4 bases, and 10 bases stayed unmatched. For the CDR3, the DNA is TGTGCCAGCAGTTGGGGACAGGGTCGCCCAGGCTATGGCTACACCTTC. Translated: CASSWGQGRPGYGYTF.

V and J are TRBV7-2 and TRBJ1-6, with D possibly TRBD1 on 6 matching bases. V lost 0 bases and J lost 5, with 11 bases in between. The germline V gene encodes CDR1 SGHTA and CDR2 FQGNSA. The CDR3 is 16 amino acids. CDR3 loop: CASSLAMRQDNSPLHF. The DNA of the CDR3 is TGTGCCAGCAGCTTAGCAATGAGACAGGATAATTCACCCCTCCACTTT.

The chain joins TRBV11-2 to TRBJ2-7, with 9 nucleotides matching TRBD2. This CDR3 comprises 19 residues. Trimming cost V 2 bases and J 0 bases; bases outside gene matches: 14. Per germline, CDR1 SGHAT and CDR2 FQNNGV. In nucleotides, the CDR3 is TGTGCCAGCAGCTTAAGGGTAGCGGGGGACTCACCGAGCTCCTACGAGCAGTACTTC. Translating it yields CASSLRVAGDSPSSYEQYF. Drawing the rest from reference TRBV11-2 and TRBJ2-7, the complete variable domain is EAGVAQSPRYKIIEKRQSVAFWCNPISGHATLYWYQQILGQGPKLLIQFQNNGVVDDSQLPKDRFSAERLKGVDSTLKIQPAKLEDSAVYLCASSLRVAGDSPSSYEQYFGPGTRLTVT.

The chain recombines TRBV28 with TRBJ2-2; no definite D call. Trimming cost V 3 bases and J 2 bases, with 4 bases left between them. This CDR3 has 13 amino acids. Germline values: CDR1 MDHEN, CDR2 SYDVKM. In DNA, the CDR3 is TGTGCCAGCAGTTTTTTAAACACCGGGGAGCTGTTTTTT. Translation gives CASSFLNTGELFF.

The gene calls are TRBV7-2 and TRBJ2-5; 14 bases align to TRBD2. CDR3 length: 16 amino acids. CDR1 is SGHTA, CDR2 FQGNSA, per germline. V lost 4 bases and J lost 3; bases outside the gene matches: 4. The CDR3 loop reads CASSSGTSGRKETQYF. The CDR3 DNA sequence: TGTGCCAGCAGCTCGGGGACTAGCGGGAGAAAAGAGACCCAGTACTTC.

This chain connects TRBV5-1 to TRBJ2-3; TRBD1 aligns across 8 bases. V was pared by 4 bases and J by 1 base, with 5 bases of the junction left unmatched. Looked up from germline, CDR1 is SGHRS and CDR2 is YFSETQ. This CDR3 region has 15 residues. CDR3 amino acids: CASSRDRSGTDTQYF. CDR3 bases: TGCGCCAGCAGCCGGGACAGGTCTGGCACAGATACGCAGTATTTT.

The chain employs TRBV7-8 and TRBJ1-2; 7 positions match TRBD1. The germline CDR1 and CDR2 sequences are SGHVS and FQNEAQ. The V segment lost 5 bases and the J segment 4 bases; nucleotides outside the gene matches: 10. CDR3 length equals 15 residues. The CDR3 DNA is TGTGCCAGCAGCGCACAAGGGGGCGCGGTCTATGGCTACACCTTC. This codes for CASSAQGGAVYGYTF. Filled out from reference TRBV7-8 and TRBJ1-2, the complete variable domain reads GAGVSQSPRYKVAKRGQDVALRCDPISGHVSLFWYQQALGQGPEFLTYFQNEAQLDKSGLPSDRFFAERPEGSVSTLKIQRTQQEDSAVYLCASSAQGGAVYGYTFGSGTRLTVV.

This chain connects TRBV6-1 to TRBJ1-1; no firm D call. This CDR3 contains 15 residues. Germline V CDR1 and CDR2: MNHNS, SASEGT. V lost 0 bases and J lost 4, with 12 bases in between. CDR3 nucleotide sequence: TGTGCCAGCAGTGAAGCGCCGGGCAGCGGCACTGAAGCTTTCTTT. This codes for CASSEAPGSGTEAFF.

This clone has a handful of counts. The J gene is TRBJ2-3, the V gene TRBV4-3, with TRBD2 matching 10 bases. CDR1 LGHNA and CDR2 YSLEER come from the germline V gene. Trimming removed 0 bases from V and 7 bases from J; junction bases left unmatched: 10. The CDR3 spans 17 residues. CDR3 sequence: CASSQDKQAGGLNTQYF. The DNA for the CDR3 is TGCGCCAGCAGCCAAGATAAACAAGCGGGAGGGTTGAATACGCAGTATTTT.

This chain links TRBV30 with TRBJ2-5; the match to TRBD2 covers 16 bases. With 0 bases clipped from V and 0 bases from J, the junction kept 1 base outside the gene matches. Germline CDR1 is GTSNPN and CDR2 is SVGIG (reference sequence). There are 17 residues in the CDR3. The CDR3 DNA is TGTGCCTGGAGTGTGGGACTAGCGGGGGGGTACCAAGAGACCCAGTACTTC. Its translation: CAWSVGLAGGYQETQYF.

The chain combines TRBV5-1 with TRBJ1-2, with D hard to call. V lost 4 bases and J 8 bases, leaving 18 bases between the germline ends. The germline CDR1 and CDR2 sequences are SGHRS and YFSETQ. The CDR3 is 14 residues long. The CDR3 sequence is CASSLQGGNLGYTF. CDR3 DNA: TGCGCCAGCAGCCTGCAAGGAGGAAACCTCGGCTACACCTTC.

The V call is TRBV27, the J call TRBJ1-5, with no clear D. Germline CDR1 reads MNHEY; CDR2 reads SMNVEV (reference sequence). CDR3 length equals 13 residues. V lost 0 bases and J 4 bases, leaving 4 bases between the germline ends. Here the CDR3 DNA reads TGTGCCAGCAGTTTATCCGGGAATCAGCCCCAGCATTTT. Encoded protein: CASSLSGNQPQHF.

The chain couples TRBV19 to TRBJ2-7; 10 bases map to TRBD1. Germline CDR1 is LNHDA and CDR2 is SQIVND (reference sequence). Trimming cost V 4 bases and J 4 bases; bases outside gene matches: 4. The CDR3 length is 14 residues. CDR3: CASSTTGGRYEQYF. The DNA of the CDR3 is TGTGCCAGTAGTACGACAGGGGGCCGGTACGAGCAGTACTTC.

This chain links TRBV15 with TRBJ2-2; D is ambiguous. The germline gives CDR1 LNHNV, CDR2 YYDKDF (reference sequence). With 0 bases removed from V and 3 bases from J, the gap between germline ends came to 5 bases. The CDR3 has 14 amino acids. CDR3 in amino acids: CATSRDTYTGELFF. The CDR3 DNA follows: TGTGCCACCAGCAGAGATACTTACACCGGGGAGCTGTTTTTT.

The genes are TRBV28 and TRBJ1-4; D not certain. The CDR3 loop spans 15 amino acids. The germline CDR1 and CDR2 sequences are MDHEN and SYDVKM. Trimming cost V 3 bases and J 4 bases, with 12 bases left between them. This CDR3 is CASSFVGTINEKLFF. In nucleotides, the CDR3 is TGTGCCAGCAGTTTTGTTGGCACGATTAATGAAAAACTGTTTTTT.

The chain recombines TRBV18 with TRBJ2-6, with D unclear. The germline gives CDR1 KGHSH, CDR2 LQKENI. The V gene lost 3 bases and the J gene lost 2 bases, with 11 bases spanning the gap. The CDR3 is made up of 16 amino acids. CDR3 residues: CASSPSLVPGANVLTF. The CDR3 nucleotides read TGTGCCAGCTCACCTTCCCTCGTCCCTGGGGCCAACGTCCTGACTTTC.

The sample holds a few counts of this clone. The V and J genes are TRBV19 and TRBJ2-6, with D possibly matching TRBD1 (5 bases). The CDR3 extends over 17 amino acids. V was shortened by 2 bases and J by 2 bases, with 13 bases between the two germline ends. CDR1 LNHDA and CDR2 SQIVND come from the germline V gene (reference sequence). This chain's CDR3 is CASSILRQLTGANVLTF. CDR3 nucleotides: TGTGCCAGTAGTATACTTCGACAGCTAACTGGGGCCAACGTCCTGACTTTC.

CDR3 amino acids: CASSLGGRGADTQYF. Written as DNA, the CDR3 is TGCGCCAGCAGCTTGGGAGGGAGAGGCGCAGATACGCAGTATTTT. The rearrangement uses TRBV5-1 and TRBJ2-3, with a possible D match to TRBD2 (5 bases). CDR3 size: 15 residues. Trimming removed 0 bases at V and 4 bases at J, with 12 bases between. The germline CDR1 and CDR2 sequences are SGHRS and YFSETQ.